A selection of T cell receptor beta chains follows, all from one sample in a study of blood T cell repertoires in COVID-19. The data were produced by immunoSEQ multiplex PCR, yet TCRdb's version contains in-frame clones alone and is incomplete. The sample has 150,000 or so clones, more than 70% seen once. Specimen: peripheral blood. The receptor source for this set is a man in his 60s with active or convalescent COVID-19. Each CDR3 is given with its conserved first and last residue. D genes are given only for firm matches. Some rows mark clone size as missing; the rest say once, few, many or name a class of expanded clone.

TRBJ1-5 | - | TRBV7-9 | once | 16 | CASSPYAGDGNQPQHF | TGTGCCAGCAGCCCATACGCAGGGGATGGCAATCAGCCCCAGCATTTT
TRBJ2-3 | TRBD2 | TRBV3-1/TRBV3-2 | - | 15 | CASSQGLAGGDTQYF | TGTGCCAGCAGCCAAGGCCTAGCGGGAGGGGATACGCAGTATTTT
TRBJ1-1 | TRBD1 | TRBV28 | once | 15 | CASRRTGGAGTEAFF | TGTGCCAGCAGACGAACAGGGGGCGCGGGCACTGAAGCTTTCTTT
TRBJ2-1 | TRBD2 | TRBV28 | - | 17 | CASRWTSGRVAYNEQFF | TGTGCCAGCAGATGGACTAGCGGGAGGGTTGCCTACAATGAGCAGTTCTTC
TRBJ2-6 | - | TRBV6-2/TRBV6-3 | - | 17 | CASTPIGAKSGANVLTF | TGTGCCAGCACCCCAATTGGGGCCAAGTCTGGGGCCAACGTCCTGACTTTC
TRBJ2-5 | - | TRBV7-2 | - | 14 | CASSLDRAQETQYF | TGTGCCAGCAGCTTAGACAGGGCTCAAGAGACCCAGTACTTC
TRBJ2-5 | - | TRBV11-2 | - | 13 | CASSKTDQETQYF | TGTGCCAGCAGCAAGACAGACCAAGAGACCCAGTACTTC
TRBJ2-1 | TRBD2 | TRBV4-1 | - | 16 | CASSQEVTGGTFGQFF | TGCGCCAGCAGCCAAGAAGTCACGGGAGGAACTTTCGGGCAGTTCTTC
TRBJ2-1 | - | TRBV5-1 | - | 16 | CASSLTPRGNYNEQFF | TGCGCCAGCAGCTTGACTCCGCGAGGGAACTACAATGAGCAGTTCTTC
TRBJ2-7 | - | TRBV27 | few | 14 | CASRPRTFAYEQYF | TGTGCCAGCAGACCGCGTACTTTTGCCTACGAGCAGTACTTC
TRBJ2-7 | TRBD2 | TRBV18 | few | 15 | CASSPQGGNSYEQYF | TGTGCCAGCTCACCACAGGGAGGGAACTCCTACGAGCAGTACTTC
TRBJ1-2 | - | TRBV28 | - | 13 | CASSLGGERIYTF | TGTGCCAGCAGTTTGGGGGGGGAAAGGATCTACACCTTC
TRBJ1-2 | - | TRBV10-3 | - | 13 | CAISESGAGGYTF | TGTGCCATCAGTGAGTCGGGGGCCGGGGGCTACACCTTC
TRBJ2-5 | - | TRBV7-8 | - | 15 | CASSLFLAAEETQYF | TGTGCCAGCAGCTTATTCTTGGCGGCCGAAGAGACCCAGTACTTC
TRBJ2-5 | - | TRBV2 | - | 14 | CASGLGAGRETQYF | TGTGCCAGCGGTCTGGGGGCCGGGCGGGAGACCCAGTACTTC
TRBJ2-3 | - | TRBV19 | - | 10 | CASSITGKYF | TGTGCCAGTAGTATTACAGGGAAGTATTTT
TRBJ2-5 | TRBD1 | TRBV3-1/TRBV3-2 | - | 16 | CASSPGGTGGMETQYF | TGTGCCAGCAGCCCCGGGGGGACAGGGGGAATGGAGACCCAGTACTTC
TRBJ1-5 | TRBD1 | TRBV10-2 | few | 16 | CASSEPGQISFQPQHF | TGCGCCAGCAGTGAGCCGGGACAGATTTCGTTTCAGCCCCAGCATTTT
TRBJ2-7 | TRBD1 | TRBV29-1 | few | 14 | CSVVPWDSRNEQYF | TGCAGCGTCGTCCCTTGGGACAGTAGGAACGAGCAGTACTTC
TRBJ1-5 | - | TRBV2 | few | 15 | CASSMGGSDNQPQHF | TGTGCCAGCAGTATGGGAGGGTCGGACAATCAGCCCCAGCATTTT
TRBJ1-3 | - | TRBV12-3/TRBV12-4 | - | 12 | CASSSTGNTIYF | TGTGCCAGCAGCTCTACAGGGAACACCATATATTTT
TRBJ1-1 | - | TRBV15 | - | 15 | CATSRDVRRGTEAFF | TGTGCCACCAGCAGAGATGTGAGACGGGGAACTGAAGCTTTCTTT
TRBJ2-2 | - | TRBV19 | - | 14 | CASSPRGETGELFF | TGTGCCAGTAGTCCCAGGGGAGAGACCGGGGAGCTGTTTTTT
TRBJ2-3 | - | TRBV18 | - | 11 | CASSNLDTQYF | TGTGCCAGCTCAAATCTCGATACGCAGTATTTT
TRBJ1-2 | TRBD1 | TRBV29-1 | - | 12 | CSVEDRNYGYTF | TGCAGCGTAGAGGACAGGAACTATGGCTACACCTTC